These 13 T cell receptor beta chains were all obtained from the same sample, sequenced in a study of blood T cells in healthy people across ages. Combining a sample-barcoded 5' primer with a J-beta primer mix, a second PCR ran for about 7 to 11 cycles. MiXCR, applied by TCRdb to the 5' RACE reads, yields one record per CDR3 protein. Of just over 1 million distinct CDR3 sequences detected, less than 50% appear once; the ten largest clones hold approximately 17%. Sequencing input: blood. These receptors came from a woman aged 55-69 years in good health.

The chain links TRBV13 to TRBJ2-1, with 8 positions matching TRBD2. Germline lookup yields CDR1 PRHDT and CDR2 FYEKMQ (reference sequence). The CDR3 extends over 15 amino acids. Trimming cost V 5 bases and J 8 bases; bases outside gene matches: 11. CDR3: CASSRKSGRVDEQFF. DNA for the CDR3: TGTGCCAGCAGCCGAAAGAGCGGGAGAGTCGATGAGCAGTTCTTC.

This clonotype came up a few times. V is TRBV7-2 and J is TRBJ2-1; D may be TRBD1 (5 bases). The V end was cut by 6 bases, the J end by 0 bases, with 6 bases between. Germline V gives CDR1 SGHTA, CDR2 FQGNSA. CDR3 size: 13 residues. The CDR3 DNA follows: TGTGCCAGCAGGGGGCCCTCCTACAATGAGCAGTTCTTC. Its translation is CASRGPSYNEQFF.

This clonotype was observed a few times. V usage is TRBV27 and J usage is TRBJ1-2; D is unresolved. CDR1 is MNHEY, CDR2 SMNVEV, per germline (reference sequence). V was cut by 5 bases and J by 4 bases, with 11 bases left in between. This CDR3 region has 13 residues. For the CDR3, the DNA is TGTGCCAGCAGTAGGACGGCAGCCTATGGCTACACCTTC. Amino acids: CASSRTAAYGYTF.

About this clonotype itself: At one of its ends the junction is not consistent with the germline gene, which may arise from a read error. The rearrangement links TRBV20-1 to TRBJ2-7; 9 nucleotides line up with TRBD1. Germline V gene data show CDR1 as DFQATT and CDR2 as SNEGSKA (reference sequence). CDR3 length: 15 amino acids. CDR3 loop: CSDRDVGTGRYEQYF. CDR3 nucleotides: TGCAGTGATAGAGATGTGGGGACAGGGAGATACGAGCAGTACTTC.

The gene calls are TRBV9 and TRBJ2-1; maybe TRBD1 (6 bases). CDR1 is SGDLS and CDR2 is YYNGEE in the germline V gene. Trimming removed 4 bases at V and 6 bases at J, with 20 bases between. The CDR3 length is 16 residues. The DNA for the CDR3 is TGTGCCAGCAGCACGCGGACAGTCAAACCAATCAATGAGCAGTTCTTC. As protein: CASSTRTVKPINEQFF.

CDR3 protein: CASSSSLTDTQYF. CDR3 bases: TGTGCCAGCAGCTCCAGCCTCACAGATACGCAGTATTTT. V is TRBV7-3 and J is TRBJ2-3, with no clear D. Germline loops: CDR1 SGHTA, CDR2 FQGTGA. V dropped 4 bases and J dropped 2 bases, with 7 bases sitting between them. The CDR3 runs 13 residues.

Comments on this clonotype: Its ends do not fully match the called genes, so a read error is possible. The chain combines TRBV27 with TRBJ2-1, with a possible D match to TRBD2 (6 bases). The CDR3 covers 19 residues. Germline loops: CDR1 MNHEY, CDR2 SMNVEV (reference sequence). The CDR3 here is CASSSPGRQPRSSYNEQFF. In DNA, the CDR3 is TGTGCCAGCAGTTCCCCGGGGAGGCAGCCAAGGAGCTCCTACAACGAGCAGTTCTTC.

This clonotype was counted only a few times. The rearrangement joins TRBV20-1 to TRBJ1-2; D is perhaps TRBD1 (5 bases). The CDR3 is made up of 14 amino acids. V was clipped by 3 bases and J by 3 bases, with 14 bases between them. CDR1 and CDR2 from the germline V gene are DFQATT and SNEGSKA (reference sequence). CDR3 bases: TGCAGTGCTAGCGAGGCGGGGGGGGACTATGGCTACACCTTC. It specifies CSASEAGGDYGYTF.

The gene calls are TRBV6-5 and TRBJ2-7; 8 bases are a match to TRBD1. TRBJ2-5 matches the DNA end more closely, so the J call is doubtful. The germline CDR1 and CDR2 sequences are MNHEY and SVGAGI. The CDR3 runs 14 residues. The CDR3 DNA reads as TGTGCCAGCAGAAAGGACAGGGCACACGAGACCCAGTACTTC. This sequence encodes CASRKDRAHETQYF.

The chain uses TRBV4-1 and TRBJ2-7; 11 nucleotides align to TRBD1. Judging by the DNA end, TRBJ2-5 fits better; the J call may be wrong. The CDR3 runs to 16 residues. Per the germline V gene, CDR1 is MGHRA and CDR2 is YSYEKL. CDR3 coding DNA: TGCGCCAGCAGCCAGATAGGGACAGGGGGTCTCGAGACCCAGTACTTC. Protein product: CASSQIGTGGLETQYF.

This chain uses TRBV20-1 with TRBJ2-7; D is unresolved. Trimming removed 6 bases from V and 3 bases from J, with 12 bases in between. The CDR3 is 12 amino acids. The germline gives CDR1 DFQATT, CDR2 SNEGSKA (reference sequence). The CDR3 here is CSAPGSFYEQYF. The CDR3 coding sequence is TGCAGTGCACCCGGCAGTTTCTACGAGCAGTACTTC.

This clonotype has more than one count but fewer than ten. This rearrangement joins TRBV15 to TRBJ2-7, with 8 nucleotides matching TRBD1. After removal of 0 bases from V and 1 base from J, the junction contained 2 bases not matched to a gene. The CDR3 has 15 residues. Germline values: CDR1 LNHNV, CDR2 YYDKDF (reference sequence). Here the CDR3 DNA reads TGTGCCACCAGCAGAGAGGGACAGGCATCCTACGAGCAGTACTTC. Its translation: CATSREGQASYEQYF.

Remarks on this clonotype: Relative to the germline gene, one junction end is altered; a read error may explain this. The chain couples TRBV18 to TRBJ2-1, with 9 bases that match TRBD2. This CDR3 comprises 15 residues. Germline loops: CDR1 KGHSH, CDR2 LQKENI. The CDR3 reads CASSLRLADSNELFF. In DNA form, the CDR3 reads TGTGCCAGCTCCCTTCGACTAGCGGATTCCAATGAGCTGTTCTTC.